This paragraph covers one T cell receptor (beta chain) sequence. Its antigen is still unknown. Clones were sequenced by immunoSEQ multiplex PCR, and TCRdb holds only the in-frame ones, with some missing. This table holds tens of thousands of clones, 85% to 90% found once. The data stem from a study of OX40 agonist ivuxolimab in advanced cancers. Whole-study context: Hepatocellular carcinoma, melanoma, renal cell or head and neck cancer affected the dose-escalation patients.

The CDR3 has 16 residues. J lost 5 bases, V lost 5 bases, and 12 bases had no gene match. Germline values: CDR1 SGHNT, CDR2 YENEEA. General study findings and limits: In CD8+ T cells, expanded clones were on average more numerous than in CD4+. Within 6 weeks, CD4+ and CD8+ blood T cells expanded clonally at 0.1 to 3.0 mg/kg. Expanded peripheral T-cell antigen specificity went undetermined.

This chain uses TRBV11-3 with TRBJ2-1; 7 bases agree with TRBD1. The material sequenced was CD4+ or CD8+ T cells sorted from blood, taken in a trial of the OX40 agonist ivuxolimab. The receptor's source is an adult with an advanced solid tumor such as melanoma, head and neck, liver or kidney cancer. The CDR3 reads CASSPRTGRTNNEQFF. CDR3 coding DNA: TGTGCCAGCAGCCCGCGGACAGGTCGGACCAACAATGAGCAGTTCTTC. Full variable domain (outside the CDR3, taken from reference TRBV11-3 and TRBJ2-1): EAGVVQSPRYKIIEKKQPVAFWCNPISGHNTLYWYLQNLGQGPELLIRYENEEAVDDSQLPKDRFSAERLKGVDSTLKIQPAELGDSAVYLCASSPRTGRTNNEQFFGPGTRLTVL.